This TCR beta chain is drawn from a study of CD8+ T cells in alopecia areata. On the study more broadly: Treated individuals took tofacitinib by mouth, 5 to 10 mg twice daily.

Treatment given: oral pan-JAK inhibitor, 5-10 mg twice daily. Peripheral blood, together with lesional scalp punch biopsies, was collected from alopecia areata patients. The V gene's germline CDR1 is LGHNA and CDR2 YNFKEQ. V shed 2 bases and J 6 bases; nucleotides not matched to a gene: 5. CDR3 length equals 14 residues. cDNA reverse transcribed from extracted RNA served as the sequencing template. Some clones are missing from TCRdb's copy, which holds only in-frame ones; the method was immunoSEQ multiplex PCR. The sample has 95,000 to 150,000 clones; more than 40% are singletons. The sample consisted of CD4+ T cells sorted from blood, taken at week 4, from a patient treated with tofacitinib. The TCR originated in a human donor with alopecia areata. J is TRBJ1-2 and V is TRBV4-2; 8 nucleotides line up with TRBD1. CDR3 in DNA: TGTGCCAGCAGCCAACTCGGGACAGGCAATGGCTACACCTTC. Its protein is CASSQLGTGNGYTF.